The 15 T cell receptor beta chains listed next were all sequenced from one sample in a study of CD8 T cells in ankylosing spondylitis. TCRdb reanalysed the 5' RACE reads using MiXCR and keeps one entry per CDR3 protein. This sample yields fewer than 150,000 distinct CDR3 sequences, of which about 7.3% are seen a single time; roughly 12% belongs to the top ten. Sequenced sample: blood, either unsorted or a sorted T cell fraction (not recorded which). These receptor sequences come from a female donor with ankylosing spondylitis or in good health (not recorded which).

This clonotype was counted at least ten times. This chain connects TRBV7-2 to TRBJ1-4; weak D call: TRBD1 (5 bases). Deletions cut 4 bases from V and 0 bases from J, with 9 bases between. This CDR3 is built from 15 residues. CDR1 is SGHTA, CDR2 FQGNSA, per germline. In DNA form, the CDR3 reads TGTGCCAGCAGCTCTACAGGCGCAACTAATGAAAAACTGTTTTTT. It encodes CASSSTGATNEKLFF.

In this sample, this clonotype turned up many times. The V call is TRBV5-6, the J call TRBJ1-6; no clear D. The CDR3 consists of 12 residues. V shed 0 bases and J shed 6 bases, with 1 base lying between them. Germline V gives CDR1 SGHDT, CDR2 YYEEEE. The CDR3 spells CASSLGNSPLHF. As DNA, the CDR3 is TGTGCCAGCAGCTTGGGTAATTCACCCCTCCACTTT.

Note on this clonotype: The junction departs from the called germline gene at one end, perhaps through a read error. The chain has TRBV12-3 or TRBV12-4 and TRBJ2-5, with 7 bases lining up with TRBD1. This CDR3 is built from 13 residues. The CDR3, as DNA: TGTGCCAACAGTTTAGGACAGGAAGAGACCCAGTACTTC. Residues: CANSLGQEETQYF.

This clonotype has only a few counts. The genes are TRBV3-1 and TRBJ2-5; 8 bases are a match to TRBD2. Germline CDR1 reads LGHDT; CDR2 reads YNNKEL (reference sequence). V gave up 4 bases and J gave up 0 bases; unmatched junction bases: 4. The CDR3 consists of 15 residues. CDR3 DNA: TGTGCCAGCAGCCTCGGGGGGGCCCACCAAGAGACCCAGTACTTC. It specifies CASSLGGAHQETQYF.

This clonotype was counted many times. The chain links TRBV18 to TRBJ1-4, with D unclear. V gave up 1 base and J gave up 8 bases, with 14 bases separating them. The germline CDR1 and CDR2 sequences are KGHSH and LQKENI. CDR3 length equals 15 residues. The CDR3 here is CASSPRAGPGEKLFF. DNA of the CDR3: TGTGCCAGCTCACCACGAGCCGGCCCGGGGGAAAAACTGTTTTTT.

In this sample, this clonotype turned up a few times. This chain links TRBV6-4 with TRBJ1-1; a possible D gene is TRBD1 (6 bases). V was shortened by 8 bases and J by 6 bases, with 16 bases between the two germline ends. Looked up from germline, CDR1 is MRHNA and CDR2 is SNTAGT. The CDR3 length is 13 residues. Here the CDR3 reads CASSRGQGSEAFF. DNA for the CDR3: TGTGCCAGCTCCCGGGGGCAGGGATCTGAAGCTTTCTTT.

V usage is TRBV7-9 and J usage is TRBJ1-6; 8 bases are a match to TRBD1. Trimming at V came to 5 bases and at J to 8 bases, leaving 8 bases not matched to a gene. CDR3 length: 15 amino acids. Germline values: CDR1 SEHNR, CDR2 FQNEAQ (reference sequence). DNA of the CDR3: TGTGCCAGCAGCCCGATAGACAGGGGTGATTCACCCCTCCACTTT. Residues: CASSPIDRGDSPLHF.

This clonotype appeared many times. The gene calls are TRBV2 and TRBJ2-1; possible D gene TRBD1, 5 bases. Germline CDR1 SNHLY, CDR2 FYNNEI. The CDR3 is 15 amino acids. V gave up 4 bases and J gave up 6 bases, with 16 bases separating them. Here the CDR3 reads CASSVTVQGPNEQFF. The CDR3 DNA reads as TGTGCCAGCAGTGTGACGGTTCAGGGTCCCAATGAGCAGTTCTTC.

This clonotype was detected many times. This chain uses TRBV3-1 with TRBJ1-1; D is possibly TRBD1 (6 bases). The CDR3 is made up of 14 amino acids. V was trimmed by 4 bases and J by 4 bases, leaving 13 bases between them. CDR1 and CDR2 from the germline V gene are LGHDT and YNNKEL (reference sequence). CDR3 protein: CASSLRGKSTEAFF. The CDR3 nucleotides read TGTGCCAGCAGCCTAAGGGGGAAAAGCACTGAAGCTTTCTTT. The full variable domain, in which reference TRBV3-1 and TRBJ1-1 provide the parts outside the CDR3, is DTAVSQTPKYLVTQMGNDKSIKCEQNLGHDTMYWYKQDSKKFLKIMFSYNNKELIINETVPNRFSPKSPDKAHLNLHINSLELGDSAVYFCASSLRGKSTEAFFGQGTRLTVV.

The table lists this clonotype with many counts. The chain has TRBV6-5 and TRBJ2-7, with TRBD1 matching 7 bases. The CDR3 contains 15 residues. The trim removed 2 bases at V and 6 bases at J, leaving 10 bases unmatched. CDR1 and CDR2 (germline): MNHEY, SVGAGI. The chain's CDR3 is CASSYPETGSAEQYF. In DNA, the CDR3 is TGTGCCAGCAGTTACCCCGAGACAGGGTCGGCCGAGCAGTACTTC.

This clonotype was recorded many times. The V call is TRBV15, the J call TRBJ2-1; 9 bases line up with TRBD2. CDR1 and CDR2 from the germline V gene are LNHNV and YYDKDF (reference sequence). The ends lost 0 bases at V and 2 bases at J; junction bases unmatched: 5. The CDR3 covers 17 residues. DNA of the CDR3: TGTGCCACCAGCAGAGATGTAGCGGGGGTGCCCTACAATGAGCAGTTCTTC. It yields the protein CATSRDVAGVPYNEQFF.

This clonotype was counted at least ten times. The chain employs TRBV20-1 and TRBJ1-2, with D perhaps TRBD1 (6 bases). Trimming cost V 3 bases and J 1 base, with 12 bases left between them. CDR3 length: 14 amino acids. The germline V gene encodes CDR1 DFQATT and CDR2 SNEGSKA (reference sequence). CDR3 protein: CSARGEGVNYGYTF. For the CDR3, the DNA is TGCAGTGCTAGGGGGGAGGGGGTTAACTATGGCTACACCTTC.

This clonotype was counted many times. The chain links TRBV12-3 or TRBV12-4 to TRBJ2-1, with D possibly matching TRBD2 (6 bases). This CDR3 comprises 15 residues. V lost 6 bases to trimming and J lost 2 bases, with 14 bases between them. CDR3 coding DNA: TGTGCCAGCAGGCCGCCTAGCGTGCCCTACAATGAGCAGTTCTTC. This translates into CASRPPSVPYNEQFF.

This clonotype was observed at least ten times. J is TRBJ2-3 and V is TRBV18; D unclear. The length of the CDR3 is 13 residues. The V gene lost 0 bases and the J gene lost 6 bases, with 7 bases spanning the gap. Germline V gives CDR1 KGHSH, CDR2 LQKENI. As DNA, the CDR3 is TGTGCCAGCTCACCACCGGGTCTTGATACGCAGTATTTT. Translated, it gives CASSPPGLDTQYF.

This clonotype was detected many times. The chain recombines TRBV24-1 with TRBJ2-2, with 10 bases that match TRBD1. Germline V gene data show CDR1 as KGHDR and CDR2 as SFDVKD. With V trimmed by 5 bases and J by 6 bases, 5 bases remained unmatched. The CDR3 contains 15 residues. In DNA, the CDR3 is TGTGCCACCAGTGCCTGGGACAGGGGCCCCGGGGAGCTGTTTTTT. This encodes CATSAWDRGPGELFF.